This TCR beta chain was sequenced for a study of cytomegalovirus exposure and HLA in healthy donors. The donors were part of the validation cohort, which consisted of under 150 subjects and was separate from the first cohort of under 750 subjects. Note on this clone: Its specificity is unknown.

Overall study results and limits: CMV antigen specificity was confirmed in vitro for three CMV-associated chains.

Repertoires were generated with immunoSEQ multiplex PCR, while TCRdb's copy carries only in-frame clones and drops some. The sample holds 90,000 to 140,000 clones; approximately 86% are singletons and the top ten take around 3.6%. Per the germline V gene, CDR1 is LNHNV and CDR2 is YYDKDF (reference sequence). The CDR3 runs to 14 residues. V shed 1 base and J shed 4 bases, with 10 bases lying between them. This chain joins TRBV15 and TRBJ1-1; TRBD1 is a possible D gene (6 bases). The material sequenced was PBMCs. The TCR comes from a woman between 18 and 29 years old in good health and CMV-seropositive. The CDR3 loop is CATSRGDRTTEAFF. CDR3 bases: TGTGCCACCAGCAGAGGAGACAGGACCACTGAAGCTTTCTTT.